These 5 T cell receptor beta chains originate from one sample sequenced in a study of T cells in localized non-small cell lung cancer. Clones were read by immunoSEQ multiplex PCR, and TCRdb kept only the in-frame ones, dropping some. Here the sample spans some 10,000 clones, approximately 90% being singletons. This specimen was peripheral blood, taken before any cancer treatment. Source of these receptors: a male donor aged 60 or older with stage III lung adenocarcinoma.

This chain joins TRBV7-3 and TRBJ1-1, with 10 bases matching TRBD1. Germline CDR1 and CDR2: SGHTA and FQGTGA. V lost 5 bases, J lost 1 base, and 4 bases stayed unmatched. This CDR3 contains 15 residues. The CDR3 reads CASSVRTGGNTEAFF. The DNA for the CDR3 is TGTGCCAGCAGCGTACGGACAGGGGGGAACACTGAAGCTTTCTTT.

This chain links TRBV9 with TRBJ2-1, with 11 bases identical to TRBD2. The CDR3 runs 16 residues. Germline V CDR1 and CDR2: SGDLS, YYNGEE. The V segment lost 0 bases and the J segment 5 bases; nucleotides outside the gene matches: 4. The CDR3 DNA follows: TGTGCCAGCAGCGTAGGAGGGACTAGCGGTCACAATGAGCAGTTCTTC. It encodes CASSVGGTSGHNEQFF.

This clone occurred once. J is TRBJ2-1 and V is TRBV28; maybe TRBD2 (5 bases). Germline values: CDR1 MDHEN, CDR2 SYDVKM. V was trimmed by 9 bases and J by 0 bases, leaving 6 bases between them. There are 12 residues in the CDR3. The CDR3 sequence is CASRDSYNEQFF. Here the CDR3 DNA reads TGTGCCAGTCGGGACTCCTACAATGAGCAGTTCTTC.

There are a few counts of this clone. J is TRBJ1-5 and V is TRBV11-3; D gene unclear. The V gene lost 3 bases and the J gene lost 0 bases, with 6 bases spanning the gap. The germline V gene has CDR1 SGHNT and CDR2 YENEEA. This CDR3 has 14 amino acids. The CDR3 sequence: CASSFADSNQPQHF. CDR3 bases: TGTGCCAGCAGCTTTGCAGATAGCAATCAGCCCCAGCATTTT.

The chain joins TRBV6-5 to TRBJ2-1, with 14 nucleotides matching TRBD2. Germline V gene lookup returns CDR1 MNHEY and CDR2 SVGAGI. The CDR3 is made up of 14 amino acids. Trimming took 6 bases from V and 16 from J; bases not matched to a gene: 11. In DNA, the CDR3 is TGTGCCAGCAGCCCGGGACTAGCGGGAGTGTCCGTTTTCTTC. It encodes CASSPGLAGVSVFF.